This T cell receptor delta chain was sequenced for a study of gamma-delta T cells after stem cell transplantation. Per germline, CDR1 GEAIGNYY and CDR2 EKD. CDR3 length: 19 residues. V was pared by 5 bases and J by 1 base, with 15 bases of the junction left unmatched. TCRdb re-called the RT-PCR reads with CATT. This sample has approximately 2,300 delta-chain clones, with around 5.2% found just once. This TCR derives from a human donor. It is not recorded whose cells these are; they may come from a transplant donor. The rearrangement uses TRDV2 and TRDJ1; 13 nucleotides agree with TRDD3. The sample was gamma-delta T cells. The CDR3 spells CACGPLFTGGYGGTDKLIF. The CDR3 nucleotides are TGTGCCTGTGGCCCCCTCTTCACTGGGGGATACGGGGGCACCGATAAACTCATCTTT.